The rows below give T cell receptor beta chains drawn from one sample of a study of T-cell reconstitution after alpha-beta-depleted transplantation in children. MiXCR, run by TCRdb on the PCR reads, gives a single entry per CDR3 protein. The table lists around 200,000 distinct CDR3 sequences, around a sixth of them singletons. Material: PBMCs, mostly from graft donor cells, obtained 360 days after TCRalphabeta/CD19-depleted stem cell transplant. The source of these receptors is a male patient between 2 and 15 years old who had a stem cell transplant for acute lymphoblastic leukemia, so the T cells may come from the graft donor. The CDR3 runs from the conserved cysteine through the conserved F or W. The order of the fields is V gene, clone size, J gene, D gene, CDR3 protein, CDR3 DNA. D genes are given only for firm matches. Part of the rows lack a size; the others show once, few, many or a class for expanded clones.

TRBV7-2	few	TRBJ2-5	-	CASSFSKETQYF	TGTGCCAGCAGCTTCTCAAAAGAGACCCAGTACTTC
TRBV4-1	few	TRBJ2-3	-	CASSQDVGARPDTQYF	TGCGCCAGCAGCCAAGATGTAGGGGCCAGACCAGATACGCAGTATTTT
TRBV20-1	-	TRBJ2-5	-	CSARAPGGQETQYF	TGCAGTGCTAGAGCCCCAGGGGGGCAAGAGACCCAGTACTTC
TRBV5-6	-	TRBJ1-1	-	CASSLGNGAPRAFF	TGTGCCAGCAGCTTGGGCAACGGGGCCCCGCGAGCTTTCTTT
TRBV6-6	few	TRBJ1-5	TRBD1	CASAQGAGQPQHF	TGTGCCAGCGCCCAGGGGGCAGGTCAGCCCCAGCATTTT
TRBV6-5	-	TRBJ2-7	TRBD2	CASSYSSRRGAQEQYF	TGTGCCAGCAGTTACTCCTCAAGGCGGGGGGCGCAGGAGCAGTACTTC
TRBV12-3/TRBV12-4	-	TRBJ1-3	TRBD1	CASSRDRVTGNTIYF	TGTGCCAGCAGCCGTGACAGGGTAACTGGAAACACCATATATTTT
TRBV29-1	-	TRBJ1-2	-	CSVEGGDRRYGYTF	TGCAGCGTTGAAGGCGGGGATAGGCGATATGGCTACACCTTC
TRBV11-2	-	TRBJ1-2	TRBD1	CASSGQASSYTF	TGTGCCAGCAGCGGACAGGCGAGCAGCTACACCTTC
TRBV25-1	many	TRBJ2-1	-	CASSNKRPDEQFF	TGTGCCAGCAGTAATAAACGACCGGATGAGCAGTTCTTC
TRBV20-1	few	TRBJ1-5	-	CSARTGSSNQPQHF	TGCAGTGCTAGAACGGGCAGCAGCAATCAGCCCCAGCATTTT
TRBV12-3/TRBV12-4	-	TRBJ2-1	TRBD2	CASSFILLAGGFNEQFF	TGTGCCAGCAGTTTCATATTACTAGCGGGGGGGTTCAATGAGCAGTTCTTC
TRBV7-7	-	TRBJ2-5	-	CASSGGTALRETQYF	TGTGCCAGCAGCGGAGGGACAGCCCTTCGGGAGACCCAGTACTTC
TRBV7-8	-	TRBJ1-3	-	CASSPLGSGNTIYF	TGTGCCAGCAGCCCCCTGGGATCTGGAAACACCATATATTTT
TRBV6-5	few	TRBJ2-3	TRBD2	CASSFTWRGSFTDTQYF	TGTGCCAGCAGTTTCACCTGGCGGGGGTCCTTCACAGATACGCAGTATTTT
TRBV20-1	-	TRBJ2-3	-	CSARFPTGTDTQYF	TGCAGTGCTAGATTCCCGACAGGCACAGATACGCAGTATTTT
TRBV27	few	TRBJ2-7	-	CASNPVPDEQYF	TGTGCCAGCAACCCCGTACCAGACGAGCAGTACTTC
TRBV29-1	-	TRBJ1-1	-	CSVRPVERGGTEAFF	TGCAGCGTCCGACCTGTGGAGAGGGGGGGTACTGAAGCTTTCTTT
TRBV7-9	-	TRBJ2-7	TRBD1	CASSSGTGNIEQYF	TGTGCCAGCAGCTCCGGGACAGGGAATATCGAGCAGTACTTC
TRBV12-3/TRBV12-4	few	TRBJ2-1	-	CASSFLAYTAEQFF	TGTGCCAGCAGTTTTCTAGCGTACACGGCTGAGCAGTTCTTC
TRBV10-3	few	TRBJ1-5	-	CAISESVDQPQHF	TGTGCCATCAGTGAGTCAGTAGATCAGCCCCAGCATTTT
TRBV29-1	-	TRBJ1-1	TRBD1	CSVEDPRQGLFEAFF	TGCAGCGTTGAAGACCCCAGACAGGGCTTGTTTGAAGCTTTCTTT
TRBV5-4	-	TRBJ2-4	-	CASSLVRGNIQYF	TGTGCCAGCAGCTTGGTAAGGGGAAACATTCAGTACTTC
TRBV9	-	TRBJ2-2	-	CASSVVPKPTGELFF	TGTGCCAGCAGCGTAGTGCCAAAACCCACCGGGGAGCTGTTTTTT
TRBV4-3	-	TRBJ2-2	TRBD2	CASSPVLGGWDTGELFF	TGCGCCAGCAGCCCGGTGCTCGGGGGGTGGGACACCGGGGAGCTGTTTTTT
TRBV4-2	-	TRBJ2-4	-	CASSQDPEGLKNIQYF	TGTGCCAGCAGCCAAGATCCCGAGGGACTCAAGAACATTCAGTACTTC
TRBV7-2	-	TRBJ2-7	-	CASSNSPAGTRPVQYF	TGTGCCAGCAGCAACTCTCCAGCGGGGACAAGGCCTGTGCAGTACTTC
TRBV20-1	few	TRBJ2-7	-	CSARLDVQYF	TGCAGTGCTAGATTAGATGTGCAGTACTTC
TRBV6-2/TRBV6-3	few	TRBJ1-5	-	CASSLAPHVFQHF	TGTGCCAGCAGTCTGGCACCCCACGTTTTCCAGCATTTT
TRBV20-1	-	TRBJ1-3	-	CSAMFAGNTIYF	TGCAGTGCTATGTTCGCTGGAAACACCATATATTTT
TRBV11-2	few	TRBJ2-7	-	CASRKGNSYEQYF	TGTGCCAGCAGAAAAGGGAACTCCTACGAGCAGTACTTC
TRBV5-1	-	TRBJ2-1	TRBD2	CASSLAGGRFDEQFF	TGCGCCAGCAGCTTGGCGGGGGGGCGTTTTGATGAGCAGTTCTTC
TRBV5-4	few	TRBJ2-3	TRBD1	CASSSGTEGQKDTQYF	TGTGCCAGCAGCTCCGGGACAGAGGGGCAGAAAGATACGCAGTATTTT
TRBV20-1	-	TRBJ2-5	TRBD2	CSARDIASGETQYF	TGCAGTGCTAGAGACATTGCTAGCGGGGAGACCCAGTACTTC
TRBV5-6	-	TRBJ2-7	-	CASSAKSMSRTFSYEQYF	TGTGCCAGCAGCGCAAAATCTATGAGTCGGACATTCTCCTACGAGCAGTACTTC
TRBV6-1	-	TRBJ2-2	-	CASSDRGGGLTGELFF	TGTGCCAGCAGTGACAGGGGGGGCGGTCTCACCGGGGAGCTGTTTTTT
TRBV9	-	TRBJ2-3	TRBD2	CASSVGGSGGDTQYF	TGTGCCAGCAGCGTAGGTGGTAGCGGGGGAGATACGCAGTATTTT
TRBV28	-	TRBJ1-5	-	CASSSEGHAQPQHF	TGTGCCAGCAGTTCGGAGGGTCATGCTCAGCCCCAGCATTTT
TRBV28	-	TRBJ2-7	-	CASTTPGGFSYEQYF	TGTGCCAGCACCACTCCAGGAGGGTTCTCCTACGAGCAGTACTTC
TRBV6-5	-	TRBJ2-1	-	CASSPGPTDYNEQFF	TGTGCCAGCAGTCCCGGACCGACAGACTACAATGAGCAGTTCTTC
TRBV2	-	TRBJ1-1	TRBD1	CASSVQGAVIGTEAFF	TGTGCCAGCAGTGTTCAGGGGGCGGTGATTGGCACTGAAGCTTTCTTT
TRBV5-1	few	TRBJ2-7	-	CASIGANYEQYF	TGCGCCAGCATCGGGGCTAACTACGAGCAGTACTTC
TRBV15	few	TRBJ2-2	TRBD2	CATSSRSKLAGDRELFF	TGTGCCACCAGCAGTCGTTCGAAACTAGCGGGAGACCGGGAGCTGTTTTTT
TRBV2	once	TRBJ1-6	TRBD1	CASRAGGRNSPLHF	TGTGCCAGCAGGGCAGGGGGTCGAAATTCACCCCTCCACTTT
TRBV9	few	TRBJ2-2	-	CASNGDPLNTGELFF	TGTGCCAGCAACGGAGACCCACTCAACACCGGGGAGCTGTTTTTT
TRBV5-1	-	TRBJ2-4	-	CASSLDGDIQYF	TGCGCCAGCAGCTTGGACGGGGACATTCAGTACTTC
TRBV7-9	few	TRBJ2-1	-	CASSLRLSVEQFF	TGTGCCAGCAGCTTAAGGTTGAGCGTGGAGCAGTTCTTC
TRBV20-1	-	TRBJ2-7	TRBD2	CSARRLAGVRPYEQYF	TGCAGTGCTAGGAGACTAGCGGGAGTACGGCCCTACGAGCAGTACTTC
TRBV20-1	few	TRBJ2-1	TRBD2	CSANRDYHNEQFF	TGCAGTGCCAACCGGGACTATCACAATGAGCAGTTCTTC
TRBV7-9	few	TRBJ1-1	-	CASRVGEENTEAFF	TGTGCCAGCAGGGTCGGGGAGGAGAACACTGAAGCTTTCTTT
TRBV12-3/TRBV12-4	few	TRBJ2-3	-	CASSLFDSTQYF	TGTGCCAGCAGTTTATTCGACTCCACGCAGTATTTT
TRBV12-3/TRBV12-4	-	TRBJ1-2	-	CASSPPGDGYTF	TGTGCCAGCAGCCCCCCAGGGGATGGCTACACCTTC
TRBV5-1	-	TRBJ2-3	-	CASRQTVSTDTQYF	TGCGCCAGCAGACAGACAGTTAGCACAGATACGCAGTATTTT
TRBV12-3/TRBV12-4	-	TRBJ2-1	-	CASSLTHRSNEQFF	TGTGCCAGCAGCCTAACCCACAGGAGCAATGAGCAGTTCTTC
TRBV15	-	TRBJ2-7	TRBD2	CATSTSVAGYEQYF	TGTGCCACCAGCACTTCGGTAGCGGGCTACGAGCAGTACTTC
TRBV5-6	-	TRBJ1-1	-	CASSLTSRAEAFF	TGTGCCAGCAGCTTGACCTCCCGGGCTGAAGCTTTCTTT
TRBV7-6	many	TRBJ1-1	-	CASSLEPNTEAFF	TGTGCCAGCAGCTTAGAACCGAACACTGAAGCTTTCTTT
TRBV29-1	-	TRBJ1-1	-	CSVEGRWTEAFF	TGCAGCGTTGAAGGGAGGTGGACTGAAGCTTTCTTT
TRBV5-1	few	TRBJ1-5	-	CASSPIGDSNQPQHF	TGCGCCAGCAGCCCGATAGGAGATAGCAATCAGCCCCAGCATTTT
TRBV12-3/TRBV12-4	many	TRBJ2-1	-	CASSAISSYNEQFF	TGTGCCAGCAGCGCAATAAGCTCCTACAATGAGCAGTTCTTC